Included here is one T cell receptor beta chain sequence, with context. The source of the sample is a study of blood T cell repertoires in COVID-19. The overall study: From the United States, Italy and Spain came samples of acute and convalescent COVID-19. T cells, B-cell-depleted T cells, or PBMCs provided the cDNA or gDNA that served as material.

This table comes from immunoSEQ multiplex PCR, and its TCRdb copy is limited to in-frame clones, with some not included. The sample consists of about 330,000 clones, roughly 87% of them appearing once. In Seattle, patients joined the study during active infection and were tracked longitudinally. The germline V gene encodes CDR1 MNHEY and CDR2 SVGAGI. Trimming removed 2 bases from V and 6 bases from J, with 11 bases in between. CDR3 size: 13 residues. Sequencing was carried out using peripheral blood. The clonotype was recovered from a man aged 25 to 40 with COVID-19, enrolled during active disease. The J gene is TRBJ2-7, the V gene TRBV6-5; D unresolved. In DNA form, the CDR3 reads TGTGCCAGCAGTTACGGAGAGCGTGCCGAGCAGTACTTC. This codes for CASSYGERAEQYF.